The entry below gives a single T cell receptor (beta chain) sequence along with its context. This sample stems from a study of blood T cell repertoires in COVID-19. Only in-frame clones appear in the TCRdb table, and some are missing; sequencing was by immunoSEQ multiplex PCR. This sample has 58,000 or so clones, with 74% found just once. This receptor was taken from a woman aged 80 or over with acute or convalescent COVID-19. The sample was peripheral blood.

This CDR3 is CASRLQGFSYNEQFF. The CDR3, as DNA: TGTGCCAGCAGGCTACAGGGTTTCTCCTACAATGAGCAGTTCTTC. The chain combines TRBV6-5 with TRBJ2-1; D is possibly TRBD1 (6 bases). The CDR3 extends over 15 amino acids. Germline-derived CDR1 and CDR2 are MNHEY and SVGAGI. The V end lost 6 bases, the J end lost 0 bases, and 12 bases lay between the germline ends.